These 29 T cell receptor beta chains came from one sample sequenced in a study of cytomegalovirus exposure and HLA in healthy donors. Amplification used 60 Vbeta primers and 13 Jbeta primers. Libraries were prepared by immunoSEQ multiplex PCR; TCRdb keeps only in-frame clonotypes and omits some of them. Of tens of thousands of clones in the sample, less than 75% were seen once. The sample taken for sequencing was PBMCs. The receptors were gathered from a man between 45 and 60 years old in good health and CMV-seropositive.

The chain links TRBV5-4 to TRBJ2-5, with D possibly matching TRBD2 (5 bases). This CDR3 has 14 residues. Germline loops: CDR1 SGHNT, CDR2 YYREEE (reference sequence). Trimming left V 3 bases short and J 6 bases short, with 15 bases between. Here the CDR3 reads CASSSLAAPKTQYF. Written as DNA, the CDR3 is TGTGCCAGCAGCTCGCTAGCAGCCCCTAAGACCCAGTACTTC.

With respect to this clone: This same CDR3 is encoded by further DNA sequences in the sample. This chain joins TRBV5-1 and TRBJ2-1, with 10 bases lining up with TRBD2. From germline, CDR1 is SGHRS and CDR2 YFSETQ. The V segment lost 3 bases and the J segment 10 bases; nucleotides outside the gene matches: 10. The CDR3 runs 15 residues. The CDR3 region is CASSSAGLAAYEQFF. The CDR3 bases are TGCGCCAGCAGCTCCGCCGGACTAGCGGCCTACGAGCAGTTCTTC.

This clone was counted a few times. DNA of the CDR3: TGCGCCAGCAGCGGCGGGGACAGGGAGCGGGAAAAACTGTTTTTT. Its translation is CASSGGDREREKLFF. J is TRBJ1-4 and V is TRBV5-1; 9 nucleotides align to TRBD1. Trimming cost V 4 bases and J 8 bases; bases outside gene matches: 9. The CDR3 spans 15 residues. The germline gives CDR1 SGHRS, CDR2 YFSETQ.

This rearrangement joins TRBV2 to TRBJ1-1; 7 bases fit TRBD1. The CDR3 runs 14 residues. Germline V gives CDR1 SNHLY, CDR2 FYNNEI. The V segment lost 10 bases and the J segment 1 base; nucleotides outside the gene matches: 9. The DNA for the CDR3 is TGTGCCACCAAGACAGGGAGTGGGAACACTGAAGCTTTCTTT. The encoded protein is CATKTGSGNTEAFF. Combining the CDR3 with reference TRBV2 and TRBJ1-1 gives the whole variable domain EPEVTQTPSHQVTQMGQEVILRCVPISNHLYFYWYRQILGQKVEFLVSFYNNEISEKSEIFDDQFSVERPDGSNFTLKIRSTKLEDSAMYFCATKTGSGNTEAFFGQGTRLTVV.

The genes are TRBV19 and TRBJ2-3, with 7 nucleotides matching TRBD2. V dropped 1 base and J dropped 1; count of bases not matched to a gene: 2. This CDR3 is 15 amino acids long. The germline V gene has CDR1 LNHDA and CDR2 SQIVND (reference sequence). In DNA form, the CDR3 reads TGTGCCAGTAGTATAGGCGGGAGTGGCACAGATACGCAGTATTTT. This translates into CASSIGGSGTDTQYF.

This clone was counted a few times. The V gene is TRBV6-1, the J gene TRBJ1-2; D uncertain. V was clipped by 3 bases and J by 4 bases, with 6 bases between them. CDR3 size: 12 residues. Germline V gene lookup returns CDR1 MNHNS and CDR2 SASEGT. The CDR3 sequence: CASSEVRYGYTF. The CDR3 DNA reads as TGTGCCAGCAGTGAGGTGCGCTATGGCTACACCTTC.

The chain uses TRBV15 and TRBJ1-4; 10 bases fit TRBD1. This CDR3 is 14 amino acids long. Germline values: CDR1 LNHNV, CDR2 YYDKDF (reference sequence). Trimming removed 5 bases from V and 8 bases from J; junction bases left unmatched: 5. Written as DNA, the CDR3 is TGTGCCACCAGCCTGGACAGGGGGAGGGAAAAACTGTTTTTT. Protein product: CATSLDRGREKLFF.

V is TRBV18 and J is TRBJ2-1; D perhaps matches TRBD2 (7 bases). Germline-derived CDR1 and CDR2 are KGHSH and LQKENI. V was shortened by 6 bases and J by 7 bases, with 22 bases between the two germline ends. There are 16 residues in the CDR3. CDR3 sequence: CASSSAGHHNPNEQFF. CDR3 bases: TGTGCCAGCTCCTCAGCGGGACATCATAATCCGAATGAGCAGTTCTTC.

This chain uses TRBV10-1 with TRBJ2-5; D possibly corresponds to TRBD2 (7 bases). Trimming removed 2 bases at V and 5 bases at J, with 9 bases between. CDR1 WNHNN and CDR2 SYGVQD come from the germline V gene (reference sequence). The CDR3 has 13 amino acids. The CDR3 DNA reads as TGCGCCAGCAGTGAGGGGAGGGGGGAGACCCAGTACTTC. Protein sequence: CASSEGRGETQYF.

This clone was seen a few times. The chain recombines TRBV5-5 with TRBJ2-5, with 10 bases lining up with TRBD2. Germline trimming cut 5 bases from V and 4 bases from J; bases unmatched to any gene: 8. The CDR3 is 15 amino acids. Germline CDR1 reads SGHKS; CDR2 reads YYEKEE (reference sequence). For the CDR3, the DNA is TGTGCCAGCAGTAATAGCGGGAGGAGGGCAGAGACCCAGTACTTC. Its translation: CASSNSGRRAETQYF.

The sample holds many counts of this clone. The chain joins TRBV5-8 to TRBJ1-4; unclear D gene. The V gene lost 1 base and the J gene lost 8 bases, with 18 bases spanning the gap. The CDR3 covers 16 residues. The V gene's germline CDR1 is SGHTS and CDR2 YDEGEE. The CDR3 protein is CASSLWVSASGEKLFF. Written as DNA, the CDR3 is TGTGCCAGCAGCTTGTGGGTCTCCGCTAGCGGGGAAAAACTGTTTTTT.

The rearrangement links TRBV5-1 to TRBJ2-1; no clear D gene. The ends were cut back, 7 bases at V and 3 bases at J, with 5 bases in the middle. Per the germline V gene, CDR1 is SGHRS and CDR2 is YFSETQ. The CDR3 is made up of 11 amino acids. The CDR3 loop reads CASLSYNEQFF. CDR3 DNA sequence: TGCGCCAGCCTCAGCTACAATGAGCAGTTCTTC. Full variable domain (remainder filled in from reference TRBV5-1 and TRBJ2-1): KAGVTQTPRYLIKTRGQQVTLSCSPISGHRSVSWYQQTPGQGLQFLFEYFSETQRNKGNFPGRFSGRQFSNSRSEMNVSTLELGDSALYLCASLSYNEQFFGPGTRLTVL.

This chain connects TRBV10-3 to TRBJ1-4; 9 bases agree with TRBD1. Per germline, CDR1 ENHRY and CDR2 SYGVKD. This CDR3 has 18 residues. Trimming took 4 bases from V and 0 from J; bases not matched to a gene: 9. The CDR3 region is CAISADRGTSTTNEKLFF. The CDR3 DNA reads as TGTGCCATCAGTGCGGACAGGGGCACATCTACAACTAATGAAAAACTGTTTTTT.

This chain joins TRBV6-6 and TRBJ2-7; 7 bases agree with TRBD1. This CDR3 is 16 amino acids long. Germline V gene sequence: CDR1 MNHNY, CDR2 SVGAGI (reference sequence). The J segment lost 0 bases and the V segment lost 0 bases, leaving 5 bases of the junction unmatched. The CDR3 region has the DNA TGTGCCAGCAGTTACTCCGACAGGGCGATCTCCTACGAGCAGTACTTC. It translates to CASSYSDRAISYEQYF.

This sequence joins TRBV30 and TRBJ2-7, with 10 bases that match TRBD1. The length of the CDR3 is 16 residues. The ends lost 0 bases at V and 2 bases at J; junction bases unmatched: 7. Germline assignment: CDR1 GTSNPN and CDR2 SVGIG (reference sequence). The CDR3 nucleotides are TGTGCCTGGAGTGTAGGGGCCGGACAGGGGGCCTACGAGCAGTACTTC. This sequence encodes CAWSVGAGQGAYEQYF.

The rearrangement links TRBV6-1 to TRBJ2-5; 13 bases align to TRBD2. V shed 4 bases and J 1 base; nucleotides not matched to a gene: 3. CDR1 and CDR2 from the germline V gene are MNHNS and SASEGT. This CDR3 region has 16 residues. DNA of the CDR3: TGTGCCAGCAGTGGACTAGCGGGAGGATCCCAAGAGACCCAGTACTTC. Encoded protein: CASSGLAGGSQETQYF.

The J gene is TRBJ2-7, the V gene TRBV29-1; possible D gene TRBD2, 5 bases. With 2 bases removed from V and 9 bases from J, the gap between germline ends came to 17 bases. Germline V gene sequence: CDR1 SQVTM, CDR2 ANQGSEA. The CDR3 runs to 13 residues. CDR3 DNA sequence: TGCAGCGTTGAATCGGGGAATAATCGTGGGCAGTACTTC. Amino acids: CSVESGNNRGQYF.

V and J are TRBV27 and TRBJ2-7; 11 bases fit TRBD1. Per the germline V gene, CDR1 is MNHEY and CDR2 is SMNVEV (reference sequence). Germline trimming cut 5 bases from V and 3 bases from J; bases unmatched to any gene: 12. The CDR3 totals 17 residues. CDR3 region: CASSPNRGGTGGYEQYF. The CDR3 DNA is TGTGCCAGCAGTCCAAATAGGGGAGGGACAGGGGGCTACGAGCAGTACTTC.

This clone has only a few counts. This sequence joins TRBV27 and TRBJ2-5; perhaps TRBD1 as D (5 bases). The V end was cut by 2 bases, the J end by 5 bases, with 12 bases between. Per the germline V gene, CDR1 is MNHEY and CDR2 is SMNVEV (reference sequence). There are 14 residues in the CDR3. The DNA of the CDR3 is TGTGCCAGCAGTTTAGCAGGGTCGGAGGAGACCCAGTACTTC. Its protein is CASSLAGSEETQYF.

This chain links TRBV9 with TRBJ2-3; 9 bases are a match to TRBD2. After removal of 3 bases from V and 1 base from J, the junction contained 15 bases not matched to a gene. CDR3 length: 19 residues. Germline values: CDR1 SGDLS, CDR2 YYNGEE. The CDR3 loop reads CASSGGLAGPGGGTDTQYF. The CDR3 DNA follows: TGTGCCAGCAGCGGAGGGCTAGCGGGACCAGGGGGAGGCACAGATACGCAGTATTTT.

For the CDR3, the DNA is TGTGCCAGCAGCCTGGCCGGGACAGCCGACACCGGGGAGCTGTTTTTT. Encoded protein: CASSLAGTADTGELFF. This chain joins TRBV5-6 and TRBJ2-2; TRBD1 aligns across 7 bases. Germline CDR1 and CDR2: SGHDT and YYEEEE. V shed 4 bases, J shed 3 bases, and the junction held 9 bases outside the gene matches. CDR3 length equals 16 residues. Complete variable domain (other parts from reference TRBV5-6 and TRBJ2-2): DAGVTQSPTHLIKTRGQQVTLRCSPKSGHDTVSWYQQALGQGPQFIFQYYEEEERQRGNFPDRFSGHQFPNYSSELNVNALLLGDSALYLCASSLAGTADTGELFFGEGSRLTVL.

The J gene is TRBJ1-5, the V gene TRBV19; D may be TRBD1 (6 bases). The germline V and J ends were trimmed by 0 bases and 12 bases, with 15 bases remaining between them. There are 14 residues in the CDR3. Germline lookup yields CDR1 LNHDA and CDR2 SQIVND (reference sequence). The CDR3 loop reads CASSIDRWGPGQHF. The CDR3 DNA reads as TGTGCCAGTAGTATAGATCGATGGGGGCCCGGCCAGCATTTT.

V is TRBV9 and J is TRBJ2-5; tentatively, D is TRBD2 (6 bases). The CDR3 contains 15 residues. The ends were cut back, 0 bases at V and 0 bases at J, with 9 bases in the middle. CDR1 is SGDLS and CDR2 is YYNGEE in the germline V gene. CDR3 nucleotide sequence: TGTGCCAGCAGCGTAGCAAGCGGGTACCAAGAGACCCAGTACTTC. Its protein product is CASSVASGYQETQYF.

The chain combines TRBV18 with TRBJ2-7, with D maybe TRBD1 (5 bases). The CDR3 is made up of 14 amino acids. Germline V gene sequence: CDR1 KGHSH, CDR2 LQKENI. V lost 6 bases and J lost 0, with 12 bases in between. CDR3 in amino acids: CASSEKRGSYEQYF. The DNA of the CDR3 is TGTGCCAGCTCGGAGAAAAGGGGCTCCTACGAGCAGTACTTC.

This sequence joins TRBV7-2 and TRBJ2-3, with 10 positions matching TRBD1. Trimming at V came to 5 bases and at J to 4 bases, leaving 3 bases not matched to a gene. Germline V gives CDR1 SGHTA, CDR2 FQGNSA. The CDR3 sequence is 14 residues long. CDR3 nucleotides: TGTGCCAGCAGCCTCGGACAGGGGGCAGATACGCAGTATTTT. Translation gives CASSLGQGADTQYF.

This clone came up a few times. The genes are TRBV6-1 and TRBJ2-3; the D gene is possibly TRBD2 (7 bases). The V end was cut by 4 bases, the J end by 2 bases, with 19 bases between. The CDR3 loop spans 17 amino acids. The germline CDR1 and CDR2 sequences are MNHNS and SASEGT. The CDR3 is CASSVSRGPLITDTQYF. The DNA for the CDR3 is TGTGCCAGCAGTGTATCGCGGGGGCCCTTAATCACAGATACGCAGTATTTT.

This clone was counted between two and nine times. This chain uses TRBV15 with TRBJ1-6, with D hard to call. CDR1 is LNHNV and CDR2 is YYDKDF in the germline V gene (reference sequence). The CDR3 contains 15 residues. The germline V and J ends were trimmed by 0 bases and 13 bases, with 16 bases remaining between them. CDR3 nucleotides: TGTGCCACCAGCAGAGACCAATCAGGAGGATCCCCCCTCCACTTT. Translation gives CATSRDQSGGSPLHF.

The rearrangement joins TRBV11-2 to TRBJ2-3, with a possible D match to TRBD2 (5 bases). Germline CDR1 and CDR2: SGHAT and FQNNGV. Trimming pared 5 bases from V and 7 bases from J, leaving 13 bases between. The CDR3 loop spans 13 amino acids. The CDR3 region is CASSRLDSHTQYF. The CDR3 region has the DNA TGTGCCAGCAGCCGATTGGACTCTCATACGCAGTATTTT.

V is TRBV7-9 and J is TRBJ1-5; D unresolved. This CDR3 comprises 14 residues. Germline CDR1 reads SEHNR; CDR2 reads FQNEAQ (reference sequence). Trimming took off 2 bases at V and 3 bases at J, with 8 bases between the two ends. CDR3 sequence: CASSLSGNNQPQHF. Here the CDR3 DNA reads TGTGCCAGCAGCTTATCGGGGAACAATCAGCCCCAGCATTTT.